This is a list of T cell receptor beta chains from one sample in a study of Graves' ophthalmopathy and Graves' hyperthyroidism. MiXCR, applied by TCRdb to the multiplex PCR reads, yields one record per CDR3 protein. This table holds more than 300,000 distinct CDR3 sequences, just over 15% found once. Source material: peripheral blood. These receptors all stem from a woman under 30 with stable Graves' hyperthyroidism. Each CDR3 is given with its conserved first and last residue. The order of the fields is CDR3 DNA, CDR3 protein, J gene, V gene, D gene, clone size. The D gene is left open where the match is weak. A clone size is listed for some rows: how often the clone was seen (once, few, many), or a class if it is expanded.

TGTGCCATCACGGGTTCAGGGGAGGTTAGGGAGCAGTACTTC	CAITGSGEVREQYF	TRBJ2-7	TRBV10-3	NA	many
TGTGCCAGCAGTTACTCGAGAGCGGGGGAAAAAGAGACCCAGTACTTC	CASSYSRAGEKETQYF	TRBJ2-5	TRBV6-2/TRBV6-3	TRBD2	many
TGTGCCAGCAGTTTAGGGTCGGGCGGGGGTCCCACTGAAGCTTTCTTT	CASSLGSGGGPTEAFF	TRBJ1-1	TRBV12-3/TRBV12-4	NA	many
TGCGCCAGCAGTTGGGCCATACAAGAGACCCAGTACTTC	CASSWAIQETQYF	TRBJ2-5	TRBV10-1	NA	NA
TGTGCCAGCAGTTTACTCTTTAACACCGGGGAGCTGTTTTTT	CASSLLFNTGELFF	TRBJ2-2	TRBV12-3/TRBV12-4	NA	many
TGTGCCACCAGACCGGGCAGGGGGCCTGGCTACACCTTC	CATRPGRGPGYTF	TRBJ1-2	TRBV24-1	TRBD1	NA
TGCGCCGGCAGCGTCTCCGACAGGGGGCAGGCCAAAAACATTCAGTACTTC	CAGSVSDRGQAKNIQYF	TRBJ2-4	TRBV5-1	TRBD1	many
TGCGCCAGCAGCCAAGATCAGGGGGCGGTGAACACTGAAGCTTTCTTT	CASSQDQGAVNTEAFF	TRBJ1-1	TRBV4-1	TRBD1	many
TGCAGTGCTAGAAAGGGACAGAAGAACACTGAAGCTTTCTTT	CSARKGQKNTEAFF	TRBJ1-1	TRBV20-1	TRBD1	many
TGCAGCGTCCCAGGGAGGGGGACCACCGGGGAGCTGTTTTTT	CSVPGRGTTGELFF	TRBJ2-2	TRBV29-1	NA	many
TGTGCCAGCAGCTTAGAGGGCTGGAACTATGGCTACACCTTC	CASSLEGWNYGYTF	TRBJ1-2	TRBV7-2	NA	many
TGTGCCAGCACCTCCACCCGACTAGCGGGGGTACCCGGGGAGCTGTTTTTT	CASTSTRLAGVPGELFF	TRBJ2-2	TRBV6-2/TRBV6-3	TRBD2	many
TGTGCCAGCTCACCAGCGGCAGATAGCAATCAGCCCCAGCATTTT	CASSPAADSNQPQHF	TRBJ1-5	TRBV18	NA	NA
TGTGCCAGCAGTCCCAGCGGGTTCACCGGGGAGCTGTTTTTT	CASSPSGFTGELFF	TRBJ2-2	TRBV12-3/TRBV12-4	NA	many
TGTGCCAGCAGTACCTACCAGGGGAGAAGGTCCTACGAGCAGTACTTC	CASSTYQGRRSYEQYF	TRBJ2-7	TRBV6-2/TRBV6-3	NA	many
TGTGCCAGCAGTGAAGCAGCAGGGGCGAAGTATAGCAATCAGCCCCAGCATTTT	CASSEAAGAKYSNQPQHF	TRBJ1-5	TRBV6-1	NA	NA
TGTGCCAGCAGTTTTGGAGAGCCCCAGCATTTT	CASSFGEPQHF	TRBJ1-5	TRBV12-3/TRBV12-4	NA	many
TGTGCCAGCAGTCCTCGGACAGGGGAGAATTCACCCCTCCACTTT	CASSPRTGENSPLHF	TRBJ1-6	TRBV2	TRBD1	many
TGTGCCAGCAGTACTCGGGACAGGGGACCCCATCAGCCCCAGCATTTT	CASSTRDRGPHQPQHF	TRBJ1-5	TRBV27	TRBD1	few
TGTGCCAGCTCAGCGGCCGGGAGGGCCAACTATGGCTACACCTTC	CASSAAGRANYGYTF	TRBJ1-2	TRBV18	NA	NA
TGTGCCAGCAGCGTACAGGGCGGTGGCTACACCTTC	CASSVQGGGYTF	TRBJ1-2	TRBV9	NA	many
TGCAGCTCCTGGCTGGGGACTGAAGCTTTCTTT	CSSWLGTEAFF	TRBJ1-1	TRBV29-1	NA	many
TGTGCCAGCATCGCCAGGCGGAACACTGAAGCTTTCTTT	CASIARRNTEAFF	TRBJ1-1	TRBV12-3/TRBV12-4	NA	many
TGTGCCAGCAGCTTACGGGCCGGGGCCGGGACCACTGAAGCTTTCTTT	CASSLRAGAGTTEAFF	TRBJ1-1	TRBV11-2	NA	NA
TGTGCCAGCACCTTAGCGGGGGTCCGGGATACGCAGTATTTT	CASTLAGVRDTQYF	TRBJ2-3	TRBV6-2/TRBV6-3	TRBD2	NA
TGTGCCAGCAGGACGGGGTACTATGGCTACACCTTC	CASRTGYYGYTF	TRBJ1-2	TRBV12-3/TRBV12-4	NA	many
TGTGCCAGCAGTGTTACCGGGAGGCAAGAGACCCAGTACTTC	CASSVTGRQETQYF	TRBJ2-5	TRBV6-2/TRBV6-3	TRBD2	many
TGTGCCAGCTGGGTTGGCAATCAGCCCCAGCATTTT	CASWVGNQPQHF	TRBJ1-5	TRBV6-1	NA	many